This T cell receptor (beta chain) came from a study of PD-1 blockade in mismatch repair-deficient tumors. Study summary: Patients had fewer than 15 mismatch repair-deficient cancer types and were previously treated and progressing.

Every patient had mismatch repair deficiency by PCR or immunohistochemistry. TCRs were sequenced from a few patients responding to pembrolizumab. Study outcomes and limitations: Tumor-resident clones, often absent from pretreatment blood, expanded after pembrolizumab and then contracted.

This clone appeared a single time. What it binds is unknown. The protocol was immunoSEQ multiplex PCR, while the TCRdb copy is restricted to in-frame clones and leaves out a portion. The sample carries about 22,000 clones, approximately 84% recorded once. The CDR3 length is 15 residues. The V gene end was trimmed by 5 bases and the J gene end by 6 bases; junction bases not matched to a gene: 12. Germline V lookup: CDR1 LNHDA, CDR2 SQIVND (reference sequence). The source material was peripheral blood, sampled 2 weeks after starting pembrolizumab. This receptor was identified in an adult with mismatch repair-deficient cancer. The genes are TRBV19 and TRBJ2-5; 7 nucleotides align to TRBD1. CDR3 protein: CASSPDRVEGQTQYF. In nucleotides, the CDR3 is TGTGCCAGTAGTCCCGACAGGGTTGAGGGACAGACCCAGTACTTC. Full variable domain (missing parts from reference TRBV19 and TRBJ2-5): DGGITQSPKYLFRKEGQNVTLSCEQNLNHDAMYWYRQDPGQGLRLIYYSQIVNDFQKGDIAEGYSVSREKKESFPLTVTSAQKNPTAFYLCASSPDRVEGQTQYFGPGTRLLVL.